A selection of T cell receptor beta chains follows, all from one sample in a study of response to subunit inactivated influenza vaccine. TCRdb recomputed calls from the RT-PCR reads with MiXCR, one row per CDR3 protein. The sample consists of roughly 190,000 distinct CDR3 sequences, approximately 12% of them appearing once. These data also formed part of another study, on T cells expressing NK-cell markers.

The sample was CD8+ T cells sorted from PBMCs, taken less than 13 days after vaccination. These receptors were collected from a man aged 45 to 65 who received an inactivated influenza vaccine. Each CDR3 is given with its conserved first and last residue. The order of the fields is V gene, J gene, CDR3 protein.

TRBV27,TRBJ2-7,CASSLSGGYEQYF
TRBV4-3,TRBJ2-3,CASSQDLVGFTDTQYF
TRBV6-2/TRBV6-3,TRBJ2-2,CASSYSQYYQTSNTGELFF
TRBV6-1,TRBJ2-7,CASRQESAGAYEQYF
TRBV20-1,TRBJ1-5,CSAELVGIVSNQPQHF
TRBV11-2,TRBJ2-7,CASSLGRGWYEQYF
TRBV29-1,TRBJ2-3,CSTGGGTQYF
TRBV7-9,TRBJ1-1,CASSSMNTEAFF
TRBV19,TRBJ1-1,CASSLLDRGTEAFF
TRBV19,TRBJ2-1,CASSHAGTYNEQFF
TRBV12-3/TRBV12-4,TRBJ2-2,CATPASGRATGELFF
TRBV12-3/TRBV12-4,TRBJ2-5,CASSLFGGLQETQYF
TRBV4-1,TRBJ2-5,CASSQEVEETQYF
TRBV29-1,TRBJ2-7,CSVAAGTSASEQYF
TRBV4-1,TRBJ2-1,CASSQDTGKRDLEQFF
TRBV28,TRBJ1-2,CASEGLERGYTF
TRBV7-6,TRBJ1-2,CASSLVLGDGYTF
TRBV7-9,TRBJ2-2,CASSLRPGELFF
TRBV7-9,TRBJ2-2,CASSLAGAAPNTGELFF
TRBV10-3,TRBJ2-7,CAISGKGSTSERYEQYF
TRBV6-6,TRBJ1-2,CASSYGGPDGYTF
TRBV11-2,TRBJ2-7,CASSLVRAEGEQYF
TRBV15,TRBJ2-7,CATSTGQGASEQYF
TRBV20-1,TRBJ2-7,CSARAGLQYEQYF
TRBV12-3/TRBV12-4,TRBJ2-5,CASSFLETQYF
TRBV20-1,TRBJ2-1,CSARDPGLLLYGLFF
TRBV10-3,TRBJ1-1,CATLGHGNTEAFF
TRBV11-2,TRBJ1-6,CASSFGVGNSPLYF
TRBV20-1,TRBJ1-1,CSAGLGGLGTGEAFF
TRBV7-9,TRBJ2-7,CASSRPQPSYEQYF
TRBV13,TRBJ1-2,CASSFGGEHRYGYTF
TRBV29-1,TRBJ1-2,CSVDLGVLNYGYTF
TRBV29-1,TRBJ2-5,CSVAGTSGGFGETQYF
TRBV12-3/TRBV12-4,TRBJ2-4,CASTLDRLLAKNIQYF
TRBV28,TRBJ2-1,CASSPPWVMSYNEQFF
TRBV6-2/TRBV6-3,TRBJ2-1,CASFGVAEHKDYNEQFF
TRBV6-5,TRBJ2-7,CASSYLGGIHEQYF
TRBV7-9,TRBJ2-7,CASSHGTASFSYEQYF
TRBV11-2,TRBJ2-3,CASREGGSTDTQYF
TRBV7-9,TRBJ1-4,CASSLSVEEANEKLFF